The 15 T cell receptor beta chains below come from one sample, sequenced in a study of cytomegalovirus exposure and HLA in healthy donors. The PCR employed 60 Vbeta primers together with 13 Jbeta primers. The assay was immunoSEQ multiplex PCR, and TCRdb's table has in-frame clones only and misses some. This repertoire shows some 130,000 clones, around 80% found once; its top ten account for around 7%. Sequencing input: PBMCs. These receptors originate from a man between 40 and 49 years old in good health and CMV-seropositive.

The chain recombines TRBV28 with TRBJ1-5; perhaps TRBD1 as D (6 bases). CDR1 is MDHEN, CDR2 SYDVKM, per germline. Trimming stripped 10 bases from V and 7 bases from J, with 23 bases between. The CDR3 covers 15 residues. CDR3 bases: TGTGCCACCACGACCGTTGGGGGGGCGCGGCAGCCCCAGCATTTT. Translating it yields CATTTVGGARQPQHF.

The gene calls are TRBV6-5 and TRBJ2-2; 11 nucleotides match TRBD1. Trimming removed 6 bases from V and 8 bases from J; junction bases left unmatched: 5. Germline V CDR1 and CDR2: MNHEY, SVGAGI. There are 14 residues in the CDR3. For the CDR3, the DNA is TGTGCCAGCAGGTTCCGGGACAGGGGGGGGGAGCTGTTTTTT. This translates into CASRFRDRGGELFF.

This chain connects TRBV5-4 to TRBJ1-4, with 9 bases aligning to TRBD1. The germline V gene has CDR1 SGHNT and CDR2 YYREEE (reference sequence). The CDR3 runs to 14 residues. The V gene end was trimmed by 4 bases and the J gene end by 8 bases; junction bases not matched to a gene: 6. The CDR3 reads CASSHTGGEEKLFF. CDR3 nucleotides: TGTGCCAGCAGCCATACAGGGGGCGAAGAAAAACTGTTTTTT.

This chain joins TRBV27 and TRBJ2-1; 7 bases match TRBD1. J was trimmed by 4 bases and V by 6 bases; bases with no gene match: 6. The CDR3 totals 14 residues. The germline V gene encodes CDR1 MNHEY and CDR2 SMNVEV (reference sequence). The CDR3 loop is CASRPGTAYNEQFF. As DNA, the CDR3 is TGTGCCAGCAGGCCAGGGACAGCTTACAATGAGCAGTTCTTC.

The V gene is TRBV7-6, the J gene TRBJ2-5; a possible D gene is TRBD1 (6 bases). There are 13 residues in the CDR3. V was cut by 5 bases and J by 11 bases, with 18 bases left in between. CDR1 is SGHVS, CDR2 FNYEAQ, per germline. CDR3 sequence (DNA): TGTGCCAGCAGCCCTCCTAGGACAGCCCAGCAGTACTTC. Translating gives CASSPPRTAQQYF.

The V and J genes are TRBV5-1 and TRBJ2-7; 7 bases map to TRBD1. Germline V gene sequence: CDR1 SGHRS, CDR2 YFSETQ. The CDR3 runs to 15 residues. V was clipped by 0 bases and J by 2 bases; unmatched bases: 5. The CDR3 loop is CASSLATGVTYEQYF. CDR3 bases: TGCGCCAGCAGCTTGGCTACAGGGGTTACCTACGAGCAGTACTTC.

The J gene is TRBJ1-1, the V gene TRBV11-2; D is perhaps TRBD1 (6 bases). V lost 6 bases, J lost 6 bases, and 20 bases lay in between. The CDR3 sequence is 15 residues long. Germline assignment: CDR1 SGHAT and CDR2 FQNNGV. CDR3 coding DNA: TGTGCCAGCAGACACGAAATAGGGGGAGGGGCTGAAGCTTTCTTT. Translation gives CASRHEIGGGAEAFF.

The chain joins TRBV5-8 to TRBJ2-3, with 7 bases matching TRBD2. CDR1 and CDR2 from the germline V gene are SGHTS and YDEGEE. The CDR3 length is 14 residues. The trim removed 3 bases at V and 2 bases at J, leaving 3 bases unmatched. The chain's CDR3 is CASSSLADTDTQYF. The CDR3 DNA is TGTGCCAGCAGCTCCCTAGCGGACACAGATACGCAGTATTTT.

This clone was picked up a small number of times. V usage is TRBV7-9 and J usage is TRBJ2-3; 11 nucleotides align to TRBD2. This CDR3 spans 15 amino acids. J gave up 4 bases and V 5 bases, and 5 bases lay outside the gene matches. The germline gives CDR1 SEHNR, CDR2 FQNEAQ (reference sequence). The CDR3 protein is CASSLLAGGSDTQYF. The CDR3 DNA sequence: TGTGCCAGCAGCCTTCTAGCGGGAGGTTCAGATACGCAGTATTTT.

This chain links TRBV18 with TRBJ1-1, with no clear D. Germline CDR1 reads KGHSH; CDR2 reads LQKENI. There are 13 residues in the CDR3. V lost 4 bases to trimming and J lost 1 base, with 7 bases between them. This CDR3 is CASSLQENTEAFF. The CDR3 coding sequence is TGTGCCAGCTCACTTCAGGAGAACACTGAAGCTTTCTTT.

The chain has TRBV19 and TRBJ1-3, with a tentative D call TRBD1 (5 bases). Germline CDR1 is LNHDA and CDR2 is SQIVND (reference sequence). The CDR3 runs 15 residues. Trimming cost V 3 bases and J 4 bases, with 13 bases left between them. CDR3 residues: CASSIEQGSGNTIYF. The CDR3 coding sequence is TGTGCCAGTAGTATCGAGCAGGGAAGCGGAAACACCATATATTTT.

The gene calls are TRBV7-3 and TRBJ2-6; D possibly corresponds to TRBD2 (6 bases). Trimming pared 7 bases from V and 9 bases from J, leaving 16 bases between. Germline lookup yields CDR1 SGHTA and CDR2 FQGTGA. The CDR3 runs to 14 residues. Written as DNA, the CDR3 is TGTGCCAGCACCGACGGGGGATCTGGCAACGTCCTGACTTTC. Its translation is CASTDGGSGNVLTF.

V usage is TRBV9 and J usage is TRBJ1-1; D is perhaps TRBD1 (6 bases). Trimming pared 1 base from V and 8 bases from J, leaving 9 bases between. The CDR3 has 12 residues. Per germline, CDR1 SGDLS and CDR2 YYNGEE. For the CDR3, the DNA is TGTGCCAGCAGCGTAACAGGGTACGAAGCTTTCTTT. Protein sequence: CASSVTGYEAFF.

V is TRBV19 and J is TRBJ1-5; tentatively, D is TRBD1 (5 bases). Between the trimmed V and J ends, which lost 5 bases and 4 bases, there was a span of 15 bases. CDR3 size: 15 residues. Germline V gives CDR1 LNHDA, CDR2 SQIVND (reference sequence). CDR3 loop: CASSPSGGRNQPQHF. CDR3 coding DNA: TGTGCCAGTAGTCCCTCGGGGGGTAGGAATCAGCCCCAGCATTTT.

The chain carries TRBV25-1 and TRBJ1-6; D is perhaps TRBD1 (6 bases). V was pared by 6 bases and J by 9 bases, with 18 bases between. Per germline, CDR1 MGHDK and CDR2 SYGVNS. There are 15 residues in the CDR3. This CDR3 is CASRALLDSFSPLHF. The DNA for the CDR3 is TGTGCCAGCAGGGCCCTTTTGGACAGTTTTTCACCCCTCCACTTT. Full variable domain (outside the CDR3, taken from reference TRBV25-1 and TRBJ1-6): EADIYQTPRYLVIGTGKKITLECSQTMGHDKMYWYQQDPGMELHLIHYSYGVNSTEKGDLSSESTVSRIRTEHFPLTLESARPSHTSQYLCASRALLDSFSPLHFGNGTRLTVT.